Described below is a single TCR beta chain sequence and its context. Antigen: not known. Germline V gives CDR1 SNHLY, CDR2 FYNNEI. This CDR3 spans 16 amino acids. V was shortened by 6 bases and J by 1 base, with 17 bases between the two germline ends. This sample was taken from a study of regulatory T cells in long-lasting Graves disease. The time point denotes: newly diagnosed GD, antithyroid drugs for less than 3 months. Extracted PBMC RNA gave rise to the TCR library. The TCR beta library used iRepertoire HTBI primers with Arm-PCR amplification of CDR3. One entry per CDR3 protein results from TCRdb running MiXCR on the multiplex PCR reads. The sample carries 560,000 or so distinct CDR3 sequences, around 15% recorded once. Study-level findings and limits: Persistent cases of Graves' showed reduced TCR diversity relative to newly diagnosed patients.

These data were also filed under a second study, of T cells in Graves' hyperthyroidism and ophthalmopathy.

The sample was peripheral blood mononuclear cells (PBMCs), taken at new diagnosis, from a patient treated with antithyroid drugs. V is TRBV2 and J is TRBJ2-3, with D possibly being TRBD1 (6 bases). This sequence was found in a man aged 18 to 30 with Graves disease. CDR3 region: CASSSTLTGRTDTQYF. DNA of the CDR3: TGTGCCAGCAGCTCAACCCTCACAGGGCGCACAGATACGCAGTATTTT.